This passage covers 19 T cell receptor beta chains from one sample sequenced in a study of T cells in tumors and immune-related adverse events. Assay used: immunoSEQ multiplex PCR; TCRdb lists only in-frame clones, some missing. The sample holds tens of thousands of clones, around nine tenths seen once. The input for sequencing was lymph node tissue, taken from a patient treated with anti-PD-1 therapy. These receptors came from a female donor with metastatic renal cell carcinoma.

The chain couples TRBV4-2 to TRBJ2-7, with 8 nucleotides matching TRBD2. Germline CDR1 LGHNA, CDR2 YNFKEQ. This CDR3 has 15 amino acids. The V and J ends lost 1 base and 4 bases, in that order; junction bases with no gene match: 6. The CDR3 nucleotides read TGTGCCAGCAGCCAAGTGCTCGGGGGGGCTTACGAGCAGTACTTC. Translation: CASSQVLGGAYEQYF.

The chain recombines TRBV7-8 with TRBJ1-2, with a weak D call TRBD1 (5 bases). Trimming left V 0 bases short and J 2 bases short, with 10 bases between. The germline CDR1 and CDR2 sequences are SGHVS and FQNEAQ. This CDR3 has 15 amino acids. CDR3: CASSLARAENYGYTF. CDR3 DNA: TGTGCCAGCAGCTTAGCCAGGGCAGAGAACTATGGCTACACCTTC.

The V and J genes are TRBV4-2 and TRBJ2-2; perhaps TRBD2 as D (6 bases). Germline V gene data show CDR1 as LGHNA and CDR2 as YNFKEQ. This CDR3 has 16 amino acids. V dropped 4 bases and J dropped 5 bases, with 17 bases sitting between them. The CDR3: CASSPGLGRGTGELFF. CDR3 coding DNA: TGTGCCAGCAGCCCAGGCCTCGGGAGAGGAACCGGGGAGCTGTTTTTT.

This chain connects TRBV27 to TRBJ2-2; D unresolved. The length of the CDR3 is 11 residues. CDR1 and CDR2 from the germline V gene are MNHEY and SMNVEV (reference sequence). Trimming shortened V by 3 bases and J by 6 bases, and 2 bases separated the two germline ends. The CDR3: CASSLAGELFF. The CDR3 DNA reads TGTGCCAGCAGTTTGGCCGGGGAGCTGTTTTTT.

This clone was detected only once. The chain carries TRBV10-3 and TRBJ1-3, with D unclear. This CDR3 spans 14 amino acids. The V and J ends lost 10 bases and 3 bases respectively, with 16 bases between them. Germline values: CDR1 ENHRY, CDR2 SYGVKD. The CDR3 bases are TGTGCCAGCGCAATCGGGTTAAGTGGAAACACCATATATTTT. It translates to CASAIGLSGNTIYF.

CDR3 residues: CASSSEKNTEAFF. Written as DNA, the CDR3 is TGCGCCAGCAGTTCAGAGAAGAACACTGAAGCTTTCTTT. The rearrangement joins TRBV10-1 to TRBJ1-1; no firm D call. The CDR3 consists of 13 residues. Per germline, CDR1 WNHNN and CDR2 SYGVQD (reference sequence). Trimming removed 5 bases at V and 1 base at J, with 8 bases between.

The rearrangement uses TRBV30 and TRBJ1-2; TRBD1 agrees at 8 bases. CDR3 length equals 13 residues. In germline, CDR1 is GTSNPN, CDR2 SVGIG (reference sequence). V lost 2 bases to trimming and J lost 12 bases; unmatched junction nucleotides: 11. Here the CDR3 DNA reads TGTGCCTGGAGTAGGACAGGGACCCCTTTCGACACCTTC. It yields the protein CAWSRTGTPFDTF.

Here the CDR3 reads CASSWTSGNTGELFF. In nucleotides, the CDR3 is TGTGCCAGCAGTTGGACTAGCGGGAACACCGGGGAGCTGTTTTTT. The chain couples TRBV28 to TRBJ2-2; the match to TRBD2 covers 10 bases. The junction had 0 bases not matched to a gene; V was cut back by 4 bases and J by 1 base. The CDR3 runs 15 residues. The germline V gene encodes CDR1 MDHEN and CDR2 SYDVKM.

The chain employs TRBV7-9 and TRBJ1-4, with D uncertain. Germline CDR1 is SEHNR and CDR2 is FQNEAQ (reference sequence). V shed 5 bases and J shed 0 bases, with 16 bases lying between them. The CDR3 totals 17 residues. In DNA form, the CDR3 reads TGTGCCAGCAGCCCACCCGGATGGTGGGCAACTAATGAAAAACTGTTTTTT. It translates to CASSPPGWWATNEKLFF.

The CDR3 nucleotides are TGCGCCAGCAGCTTGGCCAGGGAAGCCGGGGAGCTGTTTTTT. Protein sequence: CASSLAREAGELFF. The rearrangement joins TRBV5-1 to TRBJ2-2; tentative D call: TRBD1 (5 bases). The CDR3 consists of 14 residues. CDR1 and CDR2 from the germline V gene are SGHRS and YFSETQ. The V end was cut by 0 bases, the J end by 6 bases, with 9 bases between.

As for this clone: A junction boundary mismatches the germline segment, possibly from a read error. The chain links TRBV30 to TRBJ2-5; TRBD2 might be the D (5 bases). The CDR3 covers 13 residues. Germline V gene sequence: CDR1 GTSNPN, CDR2 SVGIG (reference sequence). This CDR3 is CAWRGGRVEIQYF. CDR3 nucleotide sequence: TGTGCCTGGAGAGGCGGGCGGGTAGAGATCCAGTACTTC.

V and J are TRBV20-1 and TRBJ1-2; 8 positions agree with TRBD1. Trimming removed 6 bases from V and 8 bases from J; junction bases left unmatched: 2. This CDR3 spans 10 amino acids. Germline V gives CDR1 DFQATT, CDR2 SNEGSKA (reference sequence). The CDR3 loop is CSASGGGYTF. CDR3 in DNA: TGCAGTGCCTCAGGGGGCGGCTACACCTTC.

The CDR3 DNA reads as TGTGCCAGCTCACCAGAAGACGGGGAGCTGTTTTTT. It codes for CASSPEDGELFF. This chain connects TRBV18 to TRBJ2-2; D is unresolved. Germline V lookup: CDR1 KGHSH, CDR2 LQKENI. This CDR3 contains 12 residues. Trimming stripped 2 bases from V and 7 bases from J, with 5 bases between. Complete variable domain (other parts from reference TRBV18 and TRBJ2-2): NAGVMQNPRHLVRRRGQEARLRCSPMKGHSHVYWYRQLPEEGLKFMVYLQKENIIDESGMPKERFSAEFPKEGPSILRIQQVVRGDSAAYFCASSPEDGELFFGEGSRLTVL.

The chain has TRBV5-6 and TRBJ1-1, with D possibly being TRBD1 (5 bases). This CDR3 region has 16 residues. V shed 4 bases and J shed 2 bases, with 18 bases lying between them. Germline lookup yields CDR1 SGHDT and CDR2 YYEEEE. CDR3 nucleotides: TGTGCCAGCAGCCCCACTTTCGACAGCCCTAACACTGAAGCTTTCTTT. It yields the protein CASSPTFDSPNTEAFF. The variable domain in full, with the rest retrieved from reference TRBV5-6 and TRBJ1-1, is DAGVTQSPTHLIKTRGQQVTLRCSPKSGHDTVSWYQQALGQGPQFIFQYYEEEERQRGNFPDRFSGHQFPNYSSELNVNALLLGDSALYLCASSPTFDSPNTEAFFGQGTRLTVV.

The chain joins TRBV5-6 to TRBJ2-7; D perhaps matches TRBD2 (6 bases). Germline values: CDR1 SGHDT, CDR2 YYEEEE. V shed 5 bases and J shed 3 bases, with 18 bases lying between them. The CDR3 consists of 15 residues. The CDR3 is CASRAWRGPLYEQYF. CDR3 nucleotides: TGTGCCAGCAGAGCCTGGAGGGGTCCTCTCTACGAGCAGTACTTC.

The rearrangement uses TRBV25-1 and TRBJ2-7; TRBD2 matches at 8 bases. Per germline, CDR1 MGHDK and CDR2 SYGVNS. This CDR3 spans 15 amino acids. V shed 0 bases and J 5 bases; nucleotides not matched to a gene: 6. The CDR3 region is CASSEYAGGANEQYF. The CDR3 DNA reads as TGTGCCAGCAGTGAATATGCCGGGGGGGCAAACGAGCAGTACTTC.

The chain carries TRBV19 and TRBJ2-7; TRBD2 matches 12 bases. Unmatched junction bases numbered 5, after V lost 5 bases and J lost 6 bases. This CDR3 contains 14 residues. From germline, CDR1 is LNHDA and CDR2 SQIVND (reference sequence). The DNA of the CDR3 is TGTGCCAGTAGTTCACTAGCGGGAGGTCTCGAGCAGTACTTC. Its protein product is CASSSLAGGLEQYF. Based on the CDR3 plus reference TRBV19 and TRBJ2-7, the full variable domain is DGGITQSPKYLFRKEGQNVTLSCEQNLNHDAMYWYRQDPGQGLRLIYYSQIVNDFQKGDIAEGYSVSREKKESFPLTVTSAQKNPTAFYLCASSSLAGGLEQYFGPGTRLTVT.

The rearrangement uses TRBV27 and TRBJ2-1, with 7 bases identical to TRBD2. Germline loops: CDR1 MNHEY, CDR2 SMNVEV (reference sequence). The J segment lost 6 bases and the V segment lost 2 bases, leaving 7 bases of the junction unmatched. The CDR3 runs 15 residues. CDR3 sequence reads: CASSLAGVVVNEQFF. CDR3 sequence (DNA): TGTGCCAGCAGTTTAGCGGGGGTTGTAGTCAATGAGCAGTTCTTC.

V usage is TRBV5-1 and J usage is TRBJ2-1; D may be TRBD1 (6 bases). Trimming stripped 0 bases from V and 5 bases from J, with 12 bases between. This CDR3 has 15 residues. Germline CDR1 and CDR2: SGHRS and YFSETQ. The CDR3 loop is CASSLVQGSHNEQFF. The CDR3 DNA follows: TGCGCCAGCAGCTTGGTCCAGGGGTCCCACAATGAGCAGTTCTTC. Full variable domain (rest looked up from reference TRBV5-1 and TRBJ2-1): KAGVTQTPRYLIKTRGQQVTLSCSPISGHRSVSWYQQTPGQGLQFLFEYFSETQRNKGNFPGRFSGRQFSNSRSEMNVSTLELGDSALYLCASSLVQGSHNEQFFGPGTRLTVL.